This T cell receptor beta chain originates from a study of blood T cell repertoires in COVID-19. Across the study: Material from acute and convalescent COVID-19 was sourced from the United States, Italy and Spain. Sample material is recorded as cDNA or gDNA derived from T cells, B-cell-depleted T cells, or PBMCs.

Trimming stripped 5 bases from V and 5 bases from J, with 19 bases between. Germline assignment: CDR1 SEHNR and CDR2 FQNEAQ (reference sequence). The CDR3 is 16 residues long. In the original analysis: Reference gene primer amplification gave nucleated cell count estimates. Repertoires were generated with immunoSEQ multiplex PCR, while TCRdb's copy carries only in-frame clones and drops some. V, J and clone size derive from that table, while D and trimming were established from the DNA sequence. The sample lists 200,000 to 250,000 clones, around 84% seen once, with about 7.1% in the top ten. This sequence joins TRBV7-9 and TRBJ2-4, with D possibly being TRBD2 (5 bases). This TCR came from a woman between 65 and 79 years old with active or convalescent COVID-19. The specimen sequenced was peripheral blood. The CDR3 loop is CASSPGGLRVENIQYF. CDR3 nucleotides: TGTGCCAGCAGCCCCGGTGGACTGAGGGTTGAAAACATTCAGTACTTC.